This entry lists 30 T cell receptor beta chains sequenced from one sample in a study of blood T cell repertoires in COVID-19. TCRdb's table, derived via immunoSEQ multiplex PCR, lists solely in-frame clones and lacks some. The sample has tens of thousands of clones; approximately 90% are singletons. The sample was peripheral blood. These receptors all stem from a human donor with active COVID-19. The donor label of this sample is uncertain.

V and J are TRBV5-1 and TRBJ2-7; 9 bases map to TRBD2. Germline trimming cut 4 bases from V and 3 bases from J; bases unmatched to any gene: 8. Germline loops: CDR1 SGHRS, CDR2 YFSETQ. The CDR3 runs 15 residues. The CDR3 nucleotides read TGCGCCAGCAGCGCAGGACTAGCGCGGGACTACGAGCAGTACTTC. Its protein is CASSAGLARDYEQYF.

CDR3 sequence: CASSFLAGSADTQYF. In nucleotides, the CDR3 is TGTGCCAGCAGCTTTCTAGCGGGTTCCGCAGATACGCAGTATTTT. The J gene is TRBJ2-3, the V gene TRBV14, with 8 nucleotides matching TRBD2. This CDR3 is built from 15 residues. V lost 5 bases, J lost 4 bases, and 8 bases stayed unmatched. Germline assignment: CDR1 SGHDN and CDR2 FVKESK.

The chain has TRBV27 and TRBJ1-2, with 7 positions matching TRBD1. V shed 6 bases, J shed 4 bases, and the junction held 2 bases outside the gene matches. The CDR3 contains 12 residues. CDR1 is MNHEY and CDR2 is SMNVEV in the germline V gene (reference sequence). The CDR3 protein is CASRKGAYGYTF. Written as DNA, the CDR3 is TGTGCCAGCAGGAAGGGGGCCTATGGCTACACCTTC.

Only one count was recorded for this clone. The V and J genes are TRBV5-1 and TRBJ1-6; D gene uncertain. This CDR3 region has 14 residues. The germline V gene encodes CDR1 SGHRS and CDR2 YFSETQ. The V and J ends lost 2 bases and 8 bases respectively, with 11 bases between them. The CDR3, as DNA: TGCGCCAGCAGCTTCGGGGAGGCGGATTCACCCCTCCACTTT. Encoded protein: CASSFGEADSPLHF.

The chain uses TRBV5-4 and TRBJ2-3; D is uncertain. V shed 0 bases and J shed 0 bases, with 5 bases lying between them. Germline CDR1 SGHNT, CDR2 YYREEE (reference sequence). The CDR3 extends over 14 amino acids. Here the CDR3 DNA reads TGTGCCAGCAGCTTGGGGCCGAGCACAGATACGCAGTATTTT. As protein: CASSLGPSTDTQYF.

The chain couples TRBV4-2 to TRBJ2-7; possibly TRBD1 for D (5 bases). Trimming stripped 0 bases from V and 1 base from J, with 28 bases between. The CDR3 consists of 21 residues. Germline V CDR1 and CDR2: LGHNA, YNFKEQ. The chain's CDR3 is CASSQDTVGQGRLSSSYEQYF. CDR3 in DNA: TGTGCCAGCAGCCAAGATACCGTAGGGCAGGGAAGGCTTTCATCTTCCTACGAGCAGTACTTC.

The chain recombines TRBV24-1 with TRBJ1-4, with a possible D match to TRBD1 (6 bases). The CDR3 is made up of 15 amino acids. Per germline, CDR1 KGHDR and CDR2 SFDVKD. The V gene lost 3 bases and the J gene lost 4 bases, with 11 bases spanning the gap. The CDR3 reads CATSDPGQSNEKLFF. The CDR3 bases are TGTGCCACCAGTGATCCTGGACAGAGTAATGAAAAACTGTTTTTT.

This clone was seen just once. This chain links TRBV19 with TRBJ2-1, with 11 positions matching TRBD2. From germline, CDR1 is LNHDA and CDR2 SQIVND (reference sequence). V trimming: 3 bases; J trimming: 4 bases; junction bases outside the gene matches: 5. This CDR3 is built from 16 residues. The CDR3 region is CASSISGGAAYNEQFF. In DNA form, the CDR3 reads TGTGCCAGTAGTATTAGCGGGGGGGCCGCGTACAATGAGCAGTTCTTC.

This rearrangement joins TRBV5-4 to TRBJ2-2, with a possible D match to TRBD1 (6 bases). CDR3 length: 14 amino acids. V was clipped by 0 bases and J by 5 bases, with 8 bases between them. From germline, CDR1 is SGHNT and CDR2 YYREEE (reference sequence). The CDR3 nucleotides are TGTGCCAGCAGCTTGGTCCAGGGGACCGGGGAGCTGTTTTTT. Protein sequence: CASSLVQGTGELFF.

The chain joins TRBV28 to TRBJ1-1; maybe TRBD1 (5 bases). Trimming shortened V by 2 bases and J by 4 bases, and 14 bases separated the two germline ends. CDR3 length: 15 residues. From germline, CDR1 is MDHEN and CDR2 SYDVKM. The CDR3 region is CASSLPSGRGTEAFF. Here the CDR3 DNA reads TGTGCCAGCAGTTTACCCTCGGGGAGGGGCACTGAAGCTTTCTTT.

This chain links TRBV5-1 with TRBJ2-5; TRBD2 matches at 16 bases. CDR1 SGHRS and CDR2 YFSETQ come from the germline V gene. The CDR3 totals 21 residues. V lost 3 bases to trimming and J lost 5 bases; unmatched junction nucleotides: 19. CDR3 coding DNA: TGCGCCAGCAGCTACCAGACTAGTCCCGGGACTAGCGGGGGGGCCCTTGAGACCCAGTACTTC. It encodes CASSYQTSPGTSGGALETQYF.

The count of this clone is one. The DNA of the CDR3 is TGTGCCAGCAGTGAATTCGGCCCCGGGACAGACTATGGCTACACCTTC. It is translated as CASSEFGPGTDYGYTF. The genes are TRBV6-1 and TRBJ1-2; 7 nucleotides align to TRBD1. The CDR3 loop spans 16 amino acids. V lost 2 bases and J lost 3; bases outside the gene matches: 9. Germline CDR1 MNHNS, CDR2 SASEGT.

On this clone: This same CDR3 is encoded by further DNA sequences in the sample. This chain joins TRBV12-5 and TRBJ1-2, with D perhaps TRBD1 (5 bases). Germline V gives CDR1 LGHNT, CDR2 FRNRAP. Trimming stripped 0 bases from V and 6 bases from J, with 11 bases between. The CDR3 consists of 14 residues. CDR3 nucleotides: TGTGCTAGTGGTTTGGTAGCAGGGTTGAATGGCTACACCTTC. Translating gives CASGLVAGLNGYTF.

This clone was seen a handful of times. The same CDR3 also results from other DNA sequences found in this sample. V and J are TRBV2 and TRBJ1-2; perhaps TRBD1 as D (5 bases). Germline V lookup: CDR1 SNHLY, CDR2 FYNNEI. V was cut by 4 bases and J by 2 bases, with 8 bases left in between. The CDR3 is 13 residues long. CDR3 sequence (DNA): TGTGCCAGCAGTGCCGGGGGAAACTATGGCTACACCTTC. It encodes CASSAGGNYGYTF.

This chain links TRBV6-5 with TRBJ1-1, with D maybe TRBD1 (5 bases). Trimming stripped 0 bases from V and 1 base from J, with 12 bases between. CDR1 MNHEY and CDR2 SVGAGI come from the germline V gene. The length of the CDR3 is 16 residues. CDR3 DNA: TGTGCCAGCAGTTACTCGATCGGGGGACCGAACACTGAAGCTTTCTTT. Protein sequence: CASSYSIGGPNTEAFF.

The rearrangement uses TRBV27 and TRBJ1-5; no firm D call. Germline loops: CDR1 MNHEY, CDR2 SMNVEV (reference sequence). The CDR3 length is 16 residues. V lost 3 bases and J lost 7, with 19 bases in between. Written as DNA, the CDR3 is TGTGCCAGCAGTTTGGACCCAAATGTTCCGGGGCAGCCCCAGCATTTT. This codes for CASSLDPNVPGQPQHF.

The genes are TRBV5-4 and TRBJ2-5; 7 nucleotides match TRBD1. Germline-derived CDR1 and CDR2 are SGHNT and YYREEE (reference sequence). J gave up 5 bases and V 4 bases, and 8 bases lay outside the gene matches. The length of the CDR3 is 14 residues. CDR3 DNA: TGTGCCAGCAGCCCAGGGGGAGTCGGGGAGACCCAGTACTTC. It is translated as CASSPGGVGETQYF. Using reference TRBV5-4 and TRBJ2-5 for the parts outside the CDR3, the full variable domain is ETGVTQSPTHLIKTRGQQVTLRCSSQSGHNTVSWYQQALGQGPQFIFQYYREEENGRGNFPPRFSGLQFPNYSSELNVNALELDDSALYLCASSPGGVGETQYFGPGTRLLVL.

The rearrangement joins TRBV19 to TRBJ1-2; perhaps TRBD1 as D (5 bases). Trimming removed 5 bases from V and 4 bases from J, with 17 bases in between. The CDR3 extends over 15 amino acids. Germline CDR1 and CDR2: LNHDA and SQIVND (reference sequence). CDR3 nucleotide sequence: TGTGCCAGTAGTCTTCGCAGGGAGGGTAGCTATGGCTACACCTTC. This sequence encodes CASSLRREGSYGYTF.

Only a few counts were recorded for this clone. The CDR3 protein is CASSLDTSPLHF. The CDR3 DNA follows: TGTGCCAGCAGCCTTGACACATCACCCCTCCACTTT. The chain combines TRBV28 with TRBJ1-6; D remains ambiguous. The V end was cut by 6 bases, the J end by 10 bases, with 10 bases between. The CDR3 has 12 amino acids. Per the germline V gene, CDR1 is MDHEN and CDR2 is SYDVKM.

J is TRBJ2-3 and V is TRBV29-1, with TRBD2 identical over 11 bases. This CDR3 contains 15 residues. Per the germline V gene, CDR1 is SQVTM and CDR2 is ANQGSEA. After removal of 6 bases from V and 0 bases from J, the junction contained 5 bases not matched to a gene. CDR3: CSVVAGGPSTDTQYF. DNA of the CDR3: TGCAGCGTAGTAGCGGGGGGGCCTAGCACAGATACGCAGTATTTT.

A single count supports this clone. This chain connects TRBV7-9 to TRBJ2-1; D unresolved. V was trimmed by 3 bases and J by 4 bases, leaving 10 bases between them. This CDR3 has 14 residues. Germline V gene sequence: CDR1 SEHNR, CDR2 FQNEAQ (reference sequence). CDR3 in amino acids: CASSLAVIYNEQFF. The CDR3 DNA reads as TGTGCCAGCAGCTTGGCAGTAATATACAATGAGCAGTTCTTC.

V usage is TRBV21-1 and J usage is TRBJ2-3; TRBD2 was called by the table and not checked on the DNA. TRBV21-1 is marked as a pseudogene. The CDR3 loop spans 18 amino acids. The CDR3 here is CASSKICGGARGTDTQYF. The CDR3 bases are TGTGCCAGCAGCAAAATCTGCGGAGGGGCGCGAGGCACAGATACGCAGTATTTT.

In this sample, this clone turned up a few times. Here the CDR3 reads CASSLDPGRGNQPQHF. DNA of the CDR3: TGCGCCAGCAGCTTGGACCCAGGGCGAGGCAATCAGCCCCAGCATTTT. The chain recombines TRBV5-1 with TRBJ1-5, with D possibly being TRBD1 (5 bases). CDR3 size: 16 residues. Germline values: CDR1 SGHRS, CDR2 YFSETQ. Trimming pared 0 bases from V and 2 bases from J, leaving 12 bases between.

Here the CDR3 DNA reads TGCAGCGTTGAAGGGTTGAGGACTAGCCTTTCGTACAATGAGCAGTTCTTC. Amino acids: CSVEGLRTSLSYNEQFF. This chain uses TRBV29-1 with TRBJ2-1; 8 nucleotides align to TRBD2. The ends lost 1 base at V and 4 bases at J; junction bases unmatched: 12. Germline CDR1 is SQVTM and CDR2 is ANQGSEA. The CDR3 spans 17 residues.

The V and J genes are TRBV29-1 and TRBJ1-4; TRBD1 matches 7 bases. The CDR3 is made up of 15 amino acids. With 2 bases clipped from V and 2 bases from J, the junction kept 5 bases outside the gene matches. Germline CDR1 reads SQVTM; CDR2 reads ANQGSEA. The CDR3 sequence is CSVETPGQTNEKLFF. Here the CDR3 DNA reads TGCAGCGTTGAAACGCCGGGACAGACTAATGAAAAACTGTTTTTT.

The gene calls are TRBV9 and TRBJ2-2; TRBD1 might be the D (6 bases). The V end was cut by 0 bases, the J end by 6 bases, with 9 bases between. The germline V gene encodes CDR1 SGDLS and CDR2 YYNGEE. This CDR3 is 14 amino acids long. This CDR3 is CASSVAKGAGELFF. CDR3 DNA sequence: TGTGCCAGCAGCGTAGCTAAGGGGGCCGGGGAGCTGTTTTTT.

The chain joins TRBV28 to TRBJ2-7; 10 nucleotides align to TRBD1. The V segment lost 4 bases and the J segment 0 bases; nucleotides outside the gene matches: 6. This CDR3 comprises 16 residues. Germline CDR1 is MDHEN and CDR2 is SYDVKM. The CDR3 region has the DNA TGTGCCAGCAGTTCGTACGGGACAGGGGACTCCTACGAGCAGTACTTC. It encodes CASSSYGTGDSYEQYF.

The chain employs TRBV5-4 and TRBJ2-1, with 11 bases aligning to TRBD1. Trimming at V came to 5 bases and at J to 7 bases, leaving 8 bases not matched to a gene. Looked up from germline, CDR1 is SGHNT and CDR2 is YYREEE (reference sequence). CDR3 length: 15 amino acids. The CDR3 DNA reads TGTGCCAGCAGAAACGGACAGGGGGCGGAAAATGAGCAGTTCTTC. It is translated as CASRNGQGAENEQFF.

CDR3 residues: CASRTTDRAGKLFF. Here the CDR3 DNA reads TGTGCCAGCAGGACCACGGACAGGGCAGGGAAACTGTTTTTT. This chain uses TRBV27 with TRBJ1-4; 8 bases fit TRBD1. The length of the CDR3 is 14 residues. J gave up 11 bases and V 6 bases, and 11 bases lay outside the gene matches. Germline CDR1 reads MNHEY; CDR2 reads SMNVEV (reference sequence).

This clone was counted a single time. The chain is built from TRBV7-3 and TRBJ2-1, with 9 nucleotides matching TRBD2. Germline CDR1 SGHTA, CDR2 FQGTGA. The V segment lost 4 bases and the J segment 10 bases; nucleotides outside the gene matches: 5. This CDR3 comprises 13 residues. The CDR3 sequence is CASSSLAGEEQFF. Here the CDR3 DNA reads TGTGCCAGCAGCTCATTAGCGGGGGAGGAGCAGTTCTTC.